A single sample gave rise to the 14 T cell receptor beta chains below, sequenced in a study of shared T cell receptors in the human thymus. Generated by immunoSEQ multiplex PCR, the TCRdb table keeps only in-frame clones and is missing some. The sample carries hundreds of thousands of clones, approximately 87% recorded once. This sample also appeared in a second study, on human thymus T cells.

The sample was thymocytes. The source of these receptors is a boy under two years old with a congenital heart defect.

This chain links TRBV11-3 with TRBJ1-2; 7 bases are shared with TRBD1. The length of the CDR3 is 16 residues. V was clipped by 1 base and J by 0 bases; unmatched bases: 5. Germline loops: CDR1 SGHNT, CDR2 YENEEA. This chain's CDR3 is CASSLGDQGANYGYTF. Here the CDR3 DNA reads TGTGCCAGCAGCTTAGGAGATCAGGGGGCTAACTATGGCTACACCTTC.

The V and J genes are TRBV4-1 and TRBJ2-6, with unresolved D. Trimming left V 1 base short and J 0 bases short, with 19 bases between. The CDR3 consists of 20 residues. Germline CDR1 is MGHRA and CDR2 is YSYEKL. In DNA form, the CDR3 reads TGCGCCAGCAGCCAAGTCCCTACGGTGACTCAGAGCTCTGGGGCCAACGTCCTGACTTTC. As protein: CASSQVPTVTQSSGANVLTF.

This clone was detected only once. The chain has TRBV28 and TRBJ2-3; TRBD2 is a possible D gene (5 bases). This CDR3 is 15 amino acids long. CDR1 is MDHEN and CDR2 is SYDVKM in the germline V gene. V lost 5 bases to trimming and J lost 2 bases, with 14 bases between them. The CDR3 region is CASSTRRENTDTQYF. The DNA of the CDR3 is TGTGCCAGCAGTACTCGTAGGGAGAACACAGATACGCAGTATTTT.

This chain links TRBV10-1 with TRBJ2-2, with D possibly TRBD2 on 6 matching bases. The CDR3 totals 17 residues. The germline V gene has CDR1 WNHNN and CDR2 SYGVQD (reference sequence). V was shortened by 0 bases and J by 0 bases, with 11 bases between the two germline ends. The CDR3 reads CASSESRDSANTGELFF. The CDR3 DNA follows: TGCGCCAGCAGTGAGTCGCGGGACTCTGCGAACACCGGGGAGCTGTTTTTT.

The chain couples TRBV5-1 to TRBJ2-7, with TRBD2 matching 14 bases. The CDR3 contains 18 residues. J was trimmed by 0 bases and V by 0 bases; bases with no gene match: 5. CDR1 and CDR2 from the germline V gene are SGHRS and YFSETQ. The CDR3 coding sequence is TGCGCCAGCAGCTTGGGGACTAGCGGGAGGTCCCTCTCCTACGAGCAGTACTTC. Its protein is CASSLGTSGRSLSYEQYF.

The chain uses TRBV11-2 and TRBJ2-7, with 8 bases matching TRBD1. The length of the CDR3 is 17 residues. Trimming at V came to 6 bases and at J to 3 bases, leaving 16 bases not matched to a gene. Germline assignment: CDR1 SGHAT and CDR2 FQNNGV. The CDR3 protein is CASRPLPGTGRHYEQYF. The CDR3 nucleotides are TGTGCCAGCAGACCACTCCCCGGGACAGGTCGTCACTACGAGCAGTACTTC.

This chain joins TRBV19 and TRBJ2-7; TRBD2 matches 12 bases. The CDR3 runs to 15 residues. CDR1 is LNHDA and CDR2 is SQIVND in the germline V gene (reference sequence). J gave up 4 bases and V 4 bases, and 5 bases lay outside the gene matches. DNA for the CDR3: TGTGCCAGTAGTACCCGGACTAGCGGGGCTTACGAGCAGTACTTC. This encodes CASSTRTSGAYEQYF.

The chain couples TRBV19 to TRBJ1-2, with 8 bases aligning to TRBD1. The germline gives CDR1 LNHDA, CDR2 SQIVND (reference sequence). This CDR3 spans 13 amino acids. V lost 1 base and J lost 10; bases outside the gene matches: 5. The CDR3 spells CASSIAQGAYYTF. The DNA of the CDR3 is TGTGCCAGTAGTATAGCTCAGGGGGCATACTACACCTTC.

The table lists this clone with a few counts. The chain recombines TRBV4-3 with TRBJ2-3; 7 bases fit TRBD2. Germline-derived CDR1 and CDR2 are LGHNA and YSLEER. CDR3 size: 17 residues. Trimming removed 0 bases from V and 0 bases from J; junction bases left unmatched: 6. Written as DNA, the CDR3 is TGCGCCAGCAGCCAAGAGTCCTTGCGGGAGAGCACAGATACGCAGTATTTT. Its translation is CASSQESLRESTDTQYF.

The chain couples TRBV5-1 to TRBJ2-3, with D unclear. The ends were cut back, 3 bases at V and 0 bases at J, with 11 bases in the middle. This CDR3 has 15 amino acids. Germline loops: CDR1 SGHRS, CDR2 YFSETQ. In DNA form, the CDR3 reads TGCGCCAGCAGCTCTTTACGGTATAGCACAGATACGCAGTATTTT. This encodes CASSSLRYSTDTQYF. The full variable domain, rest sourced from reference TRBV5-1 and TRBJ2-3, is KAGVTQTPRYLIKTRGQQVTLSCSPISGHRSVSWYQQTPGQGLQFLFEYFSETQRNKGNFPGRFSGRQFSNSRSEMNVSTLELGDSALYLCASSSLRYSTDTQYFGPGTRLTVL.

CDR3 nucleotides: TGCGCCAGCAGCCCTGGACTAGCGGGAGTTCCCTCCTACAATGAGCAGTTCTTC. This gives the protein CASSPGLAGVPSYNEQFF. This rearrangement joins TRBV4-3 to TRBJ2-1; 13 positions match TRBD2. The V gene's germline CDR1 is LGHNA and CDR2 YSLEER. The V segment lost 4 bases and the J segment 0 bases; nucleotides outside the gene matches: 6. The CDR3 sequence is 18 residues long.

This clone has a single count. V usage is TRBV27 and J usage is TRBJ1-1; 11 bases match TRBD1. From germline, CDR1 is MNHEY and CDR2 SMNVEV (reference sequence). Trimming cost V 6 bases and J 7 bases; bases outside gene matches: 10. CDR3 length: 15 amino acids. CDR3 residues: CASRRRDRGFGEAFF. CDR3 in DNA: TGTGCCAGCAGACGAAGGGACAGGGGGTTCGGTGAAGCTTTCTTT.

The V and J genes are TRBV29-1 and TRBJ2-2; 8 nucleotides align to TRBD1. This CDR3 is built from 13 residues. The germline V gene has CDR1 SQVTM and CDR2 ANQGSEA. V shed 6 bases, J shed 4 bases, and the junction held 4 bases outside the gene matches. CDR3 coding DNA: TGCAGCGTCAGGGGGCCGGGCACCGGGGAGCTGTTTTTT. This gives the protein CSVRGPGTGELFF.

This clone has a single count. V and J are TRBV27 and TRBJ2-5, with TRBD2 as a possible D gene (5 bases). Trimming removed 3 bases from V and 5 bases from J, with 10 bases in between. CDR1 and CDR2 from the germline V gene are MNHEY and SMNVEV (reference sequence). CDR3 length equals 13 residues. In DNA form, the CDR3 reads TGTGCCAGCAGTTTCGGGGAGCGGGAGACCCAGTACTTC. Translating gives CASSFGERETQYF.